Sequencing of this TCR beta chain was carried out in a study of shared clonotypes between healthy human individuals. Overall study findings and caveats: Blood was the only sampled material, and tissue repertoires likely differ.

This clone was counted many times. The antigen is not known. Trimming took off 6 bases at V and 4 bases at J, with 17 bases between the two ends. Germline CDR1 and CDR2: MNHEY and SMNVEV (reference sequence). The CDR3 is 15 amino acids. Unsorted PBMC DNA was run through sequencing on ten immunoSEQ deep assay plates. Produced via immunoSEQ multiplex PCR; TCRdb's table is partial and in-frame only. This table holds 450,000 to 500,000 clones, 81% found once. Sequenced material: PBMCs. The chain employs TRBV27 and TRBJ2-3; a possible D gene is TRBD2 (6 bases). The receptor's source is a woman aged 40 to 49 in good health. Some clones in this sample may be carry-over from other donors' samples. Here the CDR3 reads CASRLFRESPDTQYF. Here the CDR3 DNA reads TGTGCCAGCAGGCTATTCCGGGAGTCCCCAGATACGCAGTATTTT.